Listed below are T cell receptor beta chains from one sample, sequenced in a study of T cells in Graves' hyperthyroidism and ophthalmopathy. MiXCR, applied by TCRdb to the multiplex PCR reads, yields one record per CDR3 protein. The table lists 400,000 or so distinct CDR3 sequences, around 15% of them singletons. Sequenced material: blood. These receptors were taken from a man between 45 and 60 years old with Graves' ophthalmopathy. Each CDR3 is given with its conserved first and last residue. A D gene is named only where the DNA matches it firmly. Size values are once, few and many counts, or a class for expanded clones, and some rows have none.

abundance,d_gene,len,v_gene,j_gene,CDR3aa,CDR3nt
many,TRBD1,15,TRBV27,TRBJ2-5,CASSFISGGTETQYF,TGTGCCAGCAGTTTTATCTCAGGGGGAACGGAGACCCAGTACTTC
many,TRBD2,15,TRBV20-1,TRBJ2-7,CSARDRRTSNHEQYF,TGCAGTGCTAGAGATCGTCGGACTAGTAATCACGAGCAGTACTTC
.,.,14,TRBV7-9,TRBJ1-6,CASSFTQNNSPLHF,TGTGCCAGCAGCTTCACACAGAATAATTCACCCCTCCACTTT
many,TRBD2,17,TRBV5-1,TRBJ2-7,CASSLEGTTSGSFEQYF,TGCGCCAGCAGCTTGGAGGGAACGACTAGCGGGAGTTTTGAGCAGTACTTC
few,.,15,TRBV6-1,TRBJ2-1,CASSLNGAVHNEQFF,TGTGCCAGCAGCCTGAACGGCGCAGTCCACAATGAGCAGTTCTTC
many,.,14,TRBV7-9,TRBJ1-1,CASSLGSSNTEAFF,TGTGCCAGCAGCTTAGGTAGCAGCAACACTGAAGCTTTCTTT
.,.,15,TRBV12-3/TRBV12-4,TRBJ1-1,CASSFAVEGRTEAFF,TGTGCCAGCAGTTTCGCGGTGGAGGGGCGTACTGAAGCTTTCTTT
few,.,15,TRBV3-1,TRBJ1-1,CASSQASGSGTEAFF,TGTGCCAGCAGCCAAGCCTCTGGATCAGGCACTGAAGCTTTCTTT
many,TRBD2,17,TRBV3-1,TRBJ2-1,CASSRGIAGGPDNEQFF,TGTGCCAGCAGCCGGGGGATAGCGGGAGGTCCCGACAATGAGCAGTTCTTC
few,.,16,TRBV19,TRBJ1-5,CASSQDVGRVRQPQHF,TGTGCCAGTAGTCAAGATGTCGGAAGGGTTCGTCAGCCCCAGCATTTT
many,TRBD2,16,TRBV5-1,TRBJ2-1,CASSPTSGTDYNEQFF,TGCGCCAGCAGTCCTACTAGCGGGACGGATTACAATGAGCAGTTCTTC
many,TRBD1,13,TRBV20-1,TRBJ1-1,CSATGTGGSEAFF,TGCAGTGCGACCGGGACAGGGGGCTCTGAAGCTTTCTTT
many,.,15,TRBV5-1,TRBJ2-7,CASSLRTNGKYEQYF,TGCGCCAGCAGCTTGAGGACTAACGGCAAATACGAGCAGTACTTC
few,.,16,TRBV9,TRBJ1-4,CASSVPPGKANEKLFF,TGTGCCAGCAGCGTTCCCCCGGGGAAGGCTAATGAAAAACTGTTTTTT
many,TRBD1,15,TRBV28,TRBJ1-1,CASSSRTGVGTEAFF,TGTGCCAGCAGTTCCCGGACAGGGGTGGGGACTGAAGCTTTCTTT
.,TRBD1,15,TRBV25-1,TRBJ1-2,CASSDRDSLLDGYTF,TGTGCCAGCAGTGACCGGGACAGCCTGTTGGATGGCTACACCTTC
few,.,15,TRBV6-1,TRBJ1-2,CASSHDASPFYGYTF,TGTGCCAGCAGTCATGACGCATCCCCCTTCTATGGCTACACCTTC
many,.,15,TRBV27,TRBJ1-2,CASRDKVGERYGYTF,TGTGCCAGCAGGGACAAGGTCGGCGAAAGATATGGCTACACCTTC
many,.,12,TRBV11-2,TRBJ2-7,CASSPQGYEQYF,TGTGCCAGCAGCCCCCAGGGCTACGAGCAGTACTTC
.,.,12,TRBV29-1,TRBJ1-1,CSVRTDNTEAFF,TGCAGCGTTCGGACAGATAACACTGAAGCTTTCTTT
.,.,12,TRBV5-1,TRBJ2-1,CASREGHNEQFF,TGCGCCAGCAGAGAGGGGCACAATGAGCAGTTCTTC
few,.,16,TRBV15,TRBJ1-5,CATSRGLEGGHQPQHF,TGTGCCACCAGCAGAGGGTTGGAGGGGGGGCATCAGCCCCAGCATTTT
many,.,13,TRBV11-2,TRBJ2-1,CASSPRPYQEQFF,TGTGCCAGCAGCCCGCGGCCCTACCAGGAGCAGTTCTTC